The clone carrying this T cell receptor beta chain appeared a single time. The target antigen is unknown. One junction end does not reproduce the germline sequence, and a read error may be involved. The CDR3 is made up of 15 amino acids. Germline V gene data show CDR1 as MNHEY and CDR2 as SVGAGI. The sample belongs to a study of blood T cells in healthy people across ages. Study-level points and caveats: Naive and antigen-experienced cells could not be conclusively compared, given unsorted PBMCs. Relative to aged donors, long-lived donors carried more naive CD4+ cells and displayed higher diversity. TCR beta diversity correlated strongly with naive T cell percentage.

For the second PCR, which ran for 7 to 11 cycles, a sample-barcoded 5' primer and a J-beta primer mix were used. Every cDNA molecule carried a tag from a template-switch adaptor bearing 12 random nucleotides. TCRdb re-called the 5' RACE reads with MiXCR, one entry per CDR3 protein. The profile shows 540,000 or so distinct CDR3 sequences, about 25% of them singletons. This TCR was sampled from a woman aged 70-85 years in good health. The sequencing sample was made of blood. The chain couples TRBV6-5 to TRBJ1-4; weak D call: TRBD1 (5 bases). DNA of the CDR3: TGTGCCACCAGATATTCGTCCGGGACCTCGGAAAAACTGTCTTTT. Translated: CATRYSSGTSEKLSF.